The clone carrying this T cell receptor (beta chain) occurred many times. Its specificity is not known. Amplification of TCR beta CDR3 regions was performed using RNA transcripts as template. When the TCR CDR3 underwent first-round RT-PCR, the HTBI primer set was used. One entry per CDR3 protein, called by TCRdb with MiXCR from the multiplex PCR reads. The table records roughly 700,000 distinct CDR3 sequences, approximately 36% of them present only once. This specimen comes from a study of T cells in Graves' hyperthyroidism and ophthalmopathy. The study's findings and limits: Model output signaled ophthalmopathy a median approximately 6.2 months ahead of onset.

The hyperthyroidism patients had all been newly diagnosed, and their disease duration was under 2 months. Their ages ranged from 18 to 65 years. Diagnoses used clinical symptoms, serum thyroxine and TRAb, thyroid ultrasound and orbital computed tomography. The CDR3 runs to 16 residues. V was clipped by 6 bases and J by 4 bases; unmatched bases: 9. CDR1 SGHVS and CDR2 FQNEAQ come from the germline V gene. The clonotype comes from a woman aged 35 to 49 with Graves' hyperthyroidism. The J gene is TRBJ2-2, the V gene TRBV7-8, with 9 bases that match TRBD1. The sample taken for sequencing was blood. CDR3 in amino acids: CASSLEGTGTTGELFF. The DNA for the CDR3 is TGTGCCAGCAGTCTAGAGGGGACAGGGACCACCGGGGAGCTGTTTTTT.